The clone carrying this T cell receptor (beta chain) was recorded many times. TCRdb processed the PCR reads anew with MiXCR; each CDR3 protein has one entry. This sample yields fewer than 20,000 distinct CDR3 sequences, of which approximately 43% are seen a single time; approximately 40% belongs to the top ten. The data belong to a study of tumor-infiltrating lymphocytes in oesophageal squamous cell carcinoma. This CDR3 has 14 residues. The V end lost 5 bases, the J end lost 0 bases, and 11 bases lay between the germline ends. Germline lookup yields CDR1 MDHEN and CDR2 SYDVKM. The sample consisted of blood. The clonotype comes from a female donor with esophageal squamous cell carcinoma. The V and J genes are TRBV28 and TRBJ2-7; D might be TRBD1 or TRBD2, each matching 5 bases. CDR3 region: CASSTGAHSYEQYF. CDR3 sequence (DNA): TGTGCCAGCAGTACCGGGGCCCACTCCTACGAGCAGTACTTC.